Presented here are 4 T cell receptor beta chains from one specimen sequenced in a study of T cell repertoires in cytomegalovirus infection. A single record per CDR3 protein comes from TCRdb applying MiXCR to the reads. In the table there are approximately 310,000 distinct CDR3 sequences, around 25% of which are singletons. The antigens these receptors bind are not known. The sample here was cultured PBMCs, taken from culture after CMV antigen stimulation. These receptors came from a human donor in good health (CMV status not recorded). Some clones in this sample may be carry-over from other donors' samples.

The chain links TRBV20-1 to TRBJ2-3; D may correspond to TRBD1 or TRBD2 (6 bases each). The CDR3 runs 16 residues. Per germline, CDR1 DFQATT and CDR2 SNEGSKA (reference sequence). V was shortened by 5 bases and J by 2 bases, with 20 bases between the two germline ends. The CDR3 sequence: CSAQSPLGGLTDTQYF. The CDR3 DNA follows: TGCAGTGCTCAGTCCCCTTTGGGGGGCCTCACAGATACGCAGTATTTT.

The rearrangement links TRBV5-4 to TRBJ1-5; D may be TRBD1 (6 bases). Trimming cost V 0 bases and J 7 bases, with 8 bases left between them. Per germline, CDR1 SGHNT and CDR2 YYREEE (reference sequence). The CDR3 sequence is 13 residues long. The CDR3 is CASSLEGEQPQHF. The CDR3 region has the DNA TGTGCCAGCAGCTTGGAGGGGGAACAGCCCCAGCATTTT.

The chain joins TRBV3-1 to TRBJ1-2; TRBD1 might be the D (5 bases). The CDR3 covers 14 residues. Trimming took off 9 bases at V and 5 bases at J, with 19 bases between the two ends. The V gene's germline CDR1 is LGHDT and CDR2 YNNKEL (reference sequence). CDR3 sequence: CASTRDGGRYGYTF. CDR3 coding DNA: TGTGCCAGTACCCGGGACGGGGGGAGGTATGGCTACACCTTC.

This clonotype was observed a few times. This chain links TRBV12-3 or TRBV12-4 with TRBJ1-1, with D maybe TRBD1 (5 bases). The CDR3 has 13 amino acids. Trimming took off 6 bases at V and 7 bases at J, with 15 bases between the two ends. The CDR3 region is CASSPRGGSEAFF. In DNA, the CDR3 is TGTGCCAGCAGCCCCCGTGGGGGTAGTGAAGCTTTCTTT.